This TCR beta chain was retrieved from a study of PD-L1 blockade in urothelial cancer. Study information: Typically, measured as a median, blood samples had 140,000 or so T cells.

Germline V gene sequence: CDR1 SGHRS, CDR2 YFSETQ. The CDR3 runs 16 residues. Trimming took off 3 bases at V and 5 bases at J, with 20 bases between the two ends. Here immunoSEQ multiplex PCR was the method, and the copy in TCRdb shows in-frame clones only, minus some. This sample carries under 55,000 clones, around nine tenths of them seen once, and the ten largest clones take roughly 25%. Time point of the sample: pretreatment peripheral blood. This receptor was taken from a donor aged 40 or over with urothelial cancer. This rearrangement joins TRBV5-1 to TRBJ1-1; the D gene is possibly TRBD1 (6 bases). The source was PBMCs, collected around atezolizumab (anti-PD-L1) treatment. CDR3 nucleotides: TGCGCCAGCAGCTCACGCCCACAGGGTTGGGGGACTGAAGCTTTCTTT. Translation gives CASSSRPQGWGTEAFF.